Presented here are 22 T cell receptor beta chains from one specimen sequenced in a study of cytomegalovirus exposure and HLA in healthy donors. PCR employed 60 Vbeta and 13 Jbeta primers. Sequencing was performed with immunoSEQ multiplex PCR; in TCRdb, only in-frame clones are kept and a portion is missing. The repertoire includes about 110,000 clones, 60% to 80% of them detected once, and less than 6% sits in the top ten. The sequenced sample consisted of PBMCs. The receptors were sampled from a woman aged 30 to 39 in good health and CMV-seropositive.

Written as DNA, the CDR3 is TGTGCCAGCAGCTTAACCGAGGGCTTGGGGGAAAAACTGTTTTTT. Residues: CASSLTEGLGEKLFF. The V and J genes are TRBV7-9 and TRBJ1-4; D not resolved. CDR1 and CDR2 from the germline V gene are SEHNR and FQNEAQ (reference sequence). Between the trimmed V and J ends, which lost 2 bases and 8 bases, there was a span of 15 bases. The CDR3 runs to 15 residues.

The rearrangement links TRBV6-1 to TRBJ1-1; D perhaps matches TRBD1 (6 bases). Germline assignment: CDR1 MNHNS and CDR2 SASEGT. The CDR3 has 14 residues. V lost 7 bases and J lost 1, with 13 bases in between. CDR3 amino acids: CASNYRTANTEAFF. The CDR3 region has the DNA TGTGCCAGCAATTATCGGACAGCGAACACTGAAGCTTTCTTT.

V and J are TRBV5-1 and TRBJ2-1, with 10 bases matching TRBD2. CDR3 size: 15 residues. V dropped 1 base and J dropped 9; count of bases not matched to a gene: 7. In germline, CDR1 is SGHRS, CDR2 YFSETQ. The CDR3 is CASSLLAGVGGEQFF. The CDR3 DNA sequence: TGCGCCAGCAGCTTGCTAGCGGGGGTCGGGGGTGAGCAGTTCTTC. The full variable domain, in which reference TRBV5-1 and TRBJ2-1 provide the parts outside the CDR3, is KAGVTQTPRYLIKTRGQQVTLSCSPISGHRSVSWYQQTPGQGLQFLFEYFSETQRNKGNFPGRFSGRQFSNSRSEMNVSTLELGDSALYLCASSLLAGVGGEQFFGPGTRLTVL.

The chain recombines TRBV27 with TRBJ1-1; D might be TRBD1 (5 bases). The CDR3 extends over 13 amino acids. The V gene's germline CDR1 is MNHEY and CDR2 SMNVEV (reference sequence). Trimming stripped 3 bases from V and 5 bases from J, with 10 bases between. In nucleotides, the CDR3 is TGTGCCAGCAGTTTCGGGGGTTTGACTGAAGCTTTCTTT. This encodes CASSFGGLTEAFF.

V usage is TRBV7-2 and J usage is TRBJ2-1; 10 bases are shared with TRBD2. There are 17 residues in the CDR3. The ends lost 5 bases at V and 0 bases at J; junction bases unmatched: 7. Germline CDR1 reads SGHTA; CDR2 reads FQGNSA. In DNA, the CDR3 is TGTGCCAGCAGCGCCCCCTTAGCGGGGGGCTCCTACAATGAGCAGTTCTTC. Its protein is CASSAPLAGGSYNEQFF.

This chain joins TRBV5-1 and TRBJ1-4; 8 bases are a match to TRBD1. The CDR3 contains 14 residues. V dropped 4 bases and J dropped 4; count of bases not matched to a gene: 3. Germline CDR1 reads SGHRS; CDR2 reads YFSETQ. The CDR3 DNA reads as TGCGCCAGCAGCCGGGACAGGAGTAATGAAAAACTGTTTTTT. It codes for CASSRDRSNEKLFF. The variable domain in full, completed from reference TRBV5-1 and TRBJ1-4, reads KAGVTQTPRYLIKTRGQQVTLSCSPISGHRSVSWYQQTPGQGLQFLFEYFSETQRNKGNFPGRFSGRQFSNSRSEMNVSTLELGDSALYLCASSRDRSNEKLFFGSGTQLSVL.

V is TRBV2 and J is TRBJ2-5, with D perhaps TRBD2 (5 bases). The length of the CDR3 is 13 residues. The V gene lost 4 bases and the J gene lost 4 bases, with 10 bases spanning the gap. Germline V gene lookup returns CDR1 SNHLY and CDR2 FYNNEI. The CDR3 nucleotides are TGTGCCAGCAGTGTGTATGGAGGAGAGACCCAGTACTTC. It encodes CASSVYGGETQYF. Complete variable domain (other parts from reference TRBV2 and TRBJ2-5): EPEVTQTPSHQVTQMGQEVILRCVPISNHLYFYWYRQILGQKVEFLVSFYNNEISEKSEIFDDQFSVERPDGSNFTLKIRSTKLEDSAMYFCASSVYGGETQYFGPGTRLLVL.

V usage is TRBV6-5 and J usage is TRBJ1-5, with D perhaps TRBD1 (6 bases). The CDR3 spans 14 residues. V was pared by 5 bases and J by 5 bases, with 13 bases between. CDR1 and CDR2 from the germline V gene are MNHEY and SVGAGI. The CDR3, as DNA: TGTGCCAGCAGTAAACATTGGACAGATCAGCCCCAGCATTTT. Its protein product is CASSKHWTDQPQHF.

The rearrangement joins TRBV11-3 to TRBJ2-3, with D hard to call. The germline V gene encodes CDR1 SGHNT and CDR2 YENEEA. Trimming stripped 1 base from V and 2 bases from J, with 16 bases between. The length of the CDR3 is 17 residues. This CDR3 is CASSLVYYPRHTDTQYF. CDR3 nucleotides: TGTGCCAGCAGCTTAGTGTACTACCCCCGGCACACAGATACGCAGTATTTT.

This sequence joins TRBV15 and TRBJ1-4, with 7 nucleotides matching TRBD1. This CDR3 has 17 residues. CDR1 is LNHNV and CDR2 is YYDKDF in the germline V gene (reference sequence). With V trimmed by 3 bases and J by 5 bases, 12 bases remained unmatched. In DNA form, the CDR3 reads TGTGCCACCAGCAGCCTCCCTAGGGACAGCCTGAATGAAAAACTGTTTTTT. Its protein product is CATSSLPRDSLNEKLFF.

J is TRBJ2-1 and V is TRBV7-9, with D possibly TRBD2 on 6 matching bases. Trimming took off 2 bases at V and 5 bases at J, with 13 bases between the two ends. Germline V gene sequence: CDR1 SEHNR, CDR2 FQNEAQ (reference sequence). The length of the CDR3 is 15 residues. This chain's CDR3 is CASSLYPGRHNEQFF. In DNA form, the CDR3 reads TGTGCCAGCAGCTTATACCCCGGGAGACACAATGAGCAGTTCTTC.

The chain uses TRBV4-1 and TRBJ1-5, with TRBD1 matching over 9 bases. The CDR3 length is 18 residues. Germline CDR1 and CDR2: MGHRA and YSYEKL. Trimming at V came to 0 bases and at J to 1 base, leaving 7 bases not matched to a gene. The CDR3 DNA follows: TGCGCCAGCAGCCAAGAATCACAGGGGGCGCGAAGCAATCAGCCCCAGCATTTT. It is translated as CASSQESQGARSNQPQHF.

The chain combines TRBV2 with TRBJ2-6; D remains unclear. This CDR3 is built from 15 residues. The ends were cut back, 9 bases at V and 1 base at J, with 13 bases in the middle. Germline assignment: CDR1 SNHLY and CDR2 FYNNEI. The CDR3 protein is CASQQDFSGANVLTF. CDR3 nucleotides: TGTGCCAGTCAGCAGGATTTTTCTGGGGCCAACGTCCTGACTTTC.

This clone was recorded a few times. This sequence joins TRBV4-2 and TRBJ2-5, with 13 bases lining up with TRBD2. Germline CDR1 reads LGHNA; CDR2 reads YNFKEQ. J gave up 1 base and V 5 bases, and 4 bases lay outside the gene matches. The CDR3 sequence is 16 residues long. CDR3 protein: CASSTSGGGTQETQYF. For the CDR3, the DNA is TGTGCCAGCAGCACTAGCGGGGGGGGTACCCAAGAGACCCAGTACTTC.

This sequence joins TRBV6-4 and TRBJ1-2, with D unresolved. Deletions cut 9 bases from V and 6 bases from J, with 20 bases between. Germline V CDR1 and CDR2: MRHNA, SNTAGT. This CDR3 is built from 14 residues. The CDR3 is CASSLTATSNGYTF. The DNA for the CDR3 is TGTGCCAGTAGCCTGACGGCGACCTCCAATGGCTACACCTTC.

CDR3 sequence (DNA): TGCGCCAGCAGCGGAACCTATATGGGCGCCGCTAACTATGGCTACACCTTC. It encodes CASSGTYMGAANYGYTF. The chain uses TRBV5-1 and TRBJ1-2; D uncertain. V lost 4 bases and J 0 bases, leaving 19 bases between the germline ends. The V gene's germline CDR1 is SGHRS and CDR2 YFSETQ. The length of the CDR3 is 17 residues.

The J gene is TRBJ1-5, the V gene TRBV19; 8 bases are a match to TRBD1. V dropped 3 bases and J dropped 0; count of bases not matched to a gene: 10. The CDR3 has 18 amino acids. The V gene's germline CDR1 is LNHDA and CDR2 SQIVND (reference sequence). The DNA of the CDR3 is TGTGCCAGTAGTATTACCAGGGGGCCCTTTTATAGCAATCAGCCCCAGCATTTT. It translates to CASSITRGPFYSNQPQHF.

This chain connects TRBV5-4 to TRBJ2-7; the match to TRBD2 covers 7 bases. Germline loops: CDR1 SGHNT, CDR2 YYREEE (reference sequence). The V and J ends lost 1 base and 3 bases, in that order; junction bases with no gene match: 7. The CDR3 length is 15 residues. The CDR3 region is CASSLRGDALYEQYF. In DNA form, the CDR3 reads TGTGCCAGCAGCTTGCGGGGGGACGCCCTCTACGAGCAGTACTTC.

The chain has TRBV5-1 and TRBJ2-7; weak D call: TRBD1 (6 bases). The V gene's germline CDR1 is SGHRS and CDR2 YFSETQ. V was clipped by 2 bases and J by 0 bases, with 15 bases between them. This CDR3 comprises 16 residues. CDR3 in amino acids: CASSLMTGLTSYEQYF. The CDR3 DNA sequence: TGCGCCAGCAGCTTAATGACAGGTCTGACCTCCTACGAGCAGTACTTC.

J is TRBJ2-1 and V is TRBV12-5; 12 nucleotides align to TRBD2. Germline lookup yields CDR1 LGHNT and CDR2 FRNRAP. The CDR3 sequence is 17 residues long. The V and J ends lost 2 bases and 7 bases, in that order; junction bases with no gene match: 9. The CDR3 DNA reads TGTGCTAGTGGTTTGCCTCTAGCGGGGGGGCCCGGGAATGAGCAGTTCTTC. This codes for CASGLPLAGGPGNEQFF. Using reference TRBV12-5 and TRBJ2-1 for the parts outside the CDR3, the full variable domain is DARVTQTPRHKVTEMGQEVTMRCQPILGHNTVFWYRQTMMQGLELLAYFRNRAPLDDSGMPKDRFSAEMPDATLATLKIQPSEPRDSAVYFCASGLPLAGGPGNEQFFGPGTRLTVL.

The gene calls are TRBV18 and TRBJ2-1; D call uncertain. CDR1 KGHSH and CDR2 LQKENI come from the germline V gene. With 4 bases removed from V and 9 bases from J, the gap between germline ends came to 25 bases. The CDR3 contains 17 residues. The CDR3 sequence: CASSRVMASASNSEQFF. Here the CDR3 DNA reads TGTGCCAGCTCACGGGTTATGGCCAGTGCTTCAAACAGTGAGCAGTTCTTC.

The table lists this clone with a few counts. At one end the junction does not follow the germline gene, possibly because of a read error. V and J are TRBV7-7 and TRBJ2-7, with a possible D match to TRBD1 (6 bases). CDR1 SSHAT and CDR2 FNYEAQ come from the germline V gene (reference sequence). This CDR3 comprises 14 residues. The DNA of the CDR3 is TGTGCTAGCAGCCTCAGGGGTGCGGGCCACGAGCAGTACTTC. It translates to CASSLRGAGHEQYF.